Below are 21 T cell receptor beta chains sequenced from a single sample in a study of T cell repertoires in cytomegalovirus infection. Their antigen targets remain unknown. TCRdb ran MiXCR on the reads and lists one entry per CDR3 protein. The sample records about 830,000 distinct CDR3 sequences, 32% being singletons. The sequencing used cultured CD8+ T cells from PBMCs, collected from culture after CMV antigen stimulation. Receptor source: a human donor in good health (CMV status not recorded). Some clones in this sample may be carry-over from other donors' samples.

The chain employs TRBV29-1 and TRBJ2-7; D unclear. V lost 4 bases and J lost 3, with 7 bases in between. Germline CDR1 and CDR2: SQVTM and ANQGSEA. The CDR3 extends over 11 amino acids. CDR3 in amino acids: CSVAVSYEQYF. CDR3 DNA: TGCAGCGTTGCGGTCAGCTACGAGCAGTACTTC.

This clonotype was counted a few times. V and J are TRBV5-1 and TRBJ2-3; 11 nucleotides line up with TRBD2. J gave up 5 bases and V 2 bases, and 7 bases lay outside the gene matches. The germline V gene encodes CDR1 SGHRS and CDR2 YFSETQ. This CDR3 region has 16 residues. CDR3: CASSFLAGGGEDTQYF. The DNA of the CDR3 is TGCGCCAGCAGCTTCTTAGCGGGGGGGGGTGAAGATACGCAGTATTTT.

In its sample, this clonotype was seen many times. The J gene is TRBJ2-7, the V gene TRBV7-6; D is undetermined. V gave up 2 bases and J gave up 2 bases, with 7 bases separating them. This CDR3 is built from 13 residues. Germline CDR1 SGHVS, CDR2 FNYEAQ. CDR3 region: CASSLSETYEQYF. CDR3 nucleotide sequence: TGTGCCAGCAGCTTAAGCGAAACCTACGAGCAGTACTTC.

This clonotype was counted a few times. The rearrangement joins TRBV27 to TRBJ2-1; TRBD1 matches 8 bases. The CDR3 loop spans 14 amino acids. V shed 8 bases, J shed 7 bases, and the junction held 10 bases outside the gene matches. Germline V gives CDR1 MNHEY, CDR2 SMNVEV (reference sequence). The CDR3 DNA reads as TGTGCCAGCCGATCCGGGACAGGACCGAATGAGCAGTTCTTC. As protein: CASRSGTGPNEQFF.

The chain couples TRBV24-1 to TRBJ2-3; D is unclear. Germline CDR1 KGHDR, CDR2 SFDVKD. V gave up 1 base and J gave up 9 bases, with 22 bases separating them. The CDR3 loop spans 17 amino acids. The CDR3 region has the DNA TGTGCCACCAGTGATTTAAACCCCCAGACCCAAGAGTGGACGCAGTATTTT. It yields the protein CATSDLNPQTQEWTQYF.

This clonotype has more than one count but fewer than ten. The chain couples TRBV7-9 to TRBJ2-2; D not resolved. In germline, CDR1 is SEHNR, CDR2 FQNEAQ (reference sequence). The length of the CDR3 is 13 residues. V was shortened by 5 bases and J by 7 bases, with 11 bases between the two germline ends. CDR3: CASSLDFSGELFF. CDR3 sequence (DNA): TGTGCCAGCAGCCTAGACTTCAGCGGGGAGCTGTTTTTT. The variable domain in full, with the rest retrieved from reference TRBV7-9 and TRBJ2-2, is DTGVSQNPRHKITKRGQNVTFRCDPISEHNRLYWYRQTLGQGPEFLTYFQNEAQLEKSRLLSDRFSAERPKGSFSTLEIQRTEQGDSAMYLCASSLDFSGELFFGEGSRLTVL.

The rearrangement uses TRBV28 and TRBJ2-1, with 7 nucleotides matching TRBD1. Germline V gene sequence: CDR1 MDHEN, CDR2 SYDVKM. Trimming took 8 bases from V and 1 from J; bases not matched to a gene: 5. This CDR3 is built from 14 residues. The CDR3 region is CASGVRGSYNEQFF. CDR3 DNA: TGTGCCAGCGGTGTCAGGGGGTCCTACAATGAGCAGTTCTTC.

V and J are TRBV12-5 and TRBJ1-1; D is possibly TRBD1 (5 bases). The CDR3 spans 11 residues. V was clipped by 5 bases and J by 8 bases, with 9 bases between them. CDR1 is LGHNT, CDR2 FRNRAP, per germline. CDR3 sequence (DNA): TGTGCTAGTGGTAACTCAGGGGAAGCTTTCTTT. Encoded protein: CASGNSGEAFF.

The chain links TRBV5-4 to TRBJ1-3; the match to TRBD1 covers 8 bases. The CDR3 contains 13 residues. The germline CDR1 and CDR2 sequences are SGHNT and YYREEE (reference sequence). V dropped 5 bases and J dropped 7; count of bases not matched to a gene: 5. In DNA, the CDR3 is TGTGCCAGCAGTGCAGGGGGCGGGAACACCATATATTTT. It specifies CASSAGGGNTIYF.

This clonotype has more than one count but fewer than ten. CDR3 DNA sequence: TGTGCCAGCAGCACAGGGGCCTCAACTAACTATGGCTACACCTTC. The encoded protein is CASSTGASTNYGYTF. V gene TRBV5-5 combines with J gene TRBJ1-2, with TRBD1 matching 7 bases. CDR1 and CDR2 (germline): SGHKS, YYEKEE (reference sequence). The length of the CDR3 is 15 residues. J was trimmed by 0 bases and V by 4 bases; bases with no gene match: 6.

This chain uses TRBV6-8 with TRBJ2-1, with 8 bases that match TRBD2. Germline V lookup: CDR1 MNHGY, CDR2 SAAAGT. The CDR3 is 14 residues long. The V gene end was trimmed by 7 bases and the J gene end by 9 bases; junction bases not matched to a gene: 11. The CDR3 protein is CASTNGGGYVEQFF. DNA of the CDR3: TGTGCCAGCACCAACGGGGGGGGATACGTTGAGCAGTTCTTC.

Many counts were recorded for this clonotype. This chain uses TRBV7-6 with TRBJ1-1; 7 bases map to TRBD1. The CDR3 extends over 14 amino acids. Per germline, CDR1 SGHVS and CDR2 FNYEAQ. V gave up 5 bases and J gave up 0 bases; unmatched junction bases: 3. CDR3 amino acids: CASSQGVLNTEAFF. The CDR3 DNA sequence: TGTGCCAGCAGCCAGGGGGTTCTGAACACTGAAGCTTTCTTT.

V usage is TRBV4-1 and J usage is TRBJ1-1; maybe TRBD1 (6 bases). Trimming cost V 0 bases and J 6 bases, with 14 bases left between them. From germline, CDR1 is MGHRA and CDR2 YSYEKL. CDR3 length: 15 amino acids. The CDR3 DNA sequence: TGCGCCAGCAGCCAAGATTGGGGGGCGAGGGCTGAAGCTTTCTTT. Residues: CASSQDWGARAEAFF.

The chain uses TRBV27 and TRBJ2-4; D might be TRBD1 or TRBD2, each matching 5 bases. This CDR3 has 15 amino acids. V gave up 6 bases and J gave up 4 bases, with 16 bases separating them. Germline lookup yields CDR1 MNHEY and CDR2 SMNVEV (reference sequence). The CDR3 here is CASRTSGTVKNIQYF. In nucleotides, the CDR3 is TGTGCCAGCAGAACCTCCGGGACGGTAAAAAACATTCAGTACTTC.

Only a few counts were recorded for this clonotype. This chain connects TRBV19 to TRBJ1-6, with 7 positions matching TRBD1. V lost 7 bases, J lost 8 bases, and 8 bases stayed unmatched. The CDR3 is 14 amino acids. CDR1 and CDR2 from the germline V gene are LNHDA and SQIVND (reference sequence). CDR3 DNA sequence: TGTGCCAGTACTCTAGACAGGGCTGATTCACCCCTCCACTTT. This encodes CASTLDRADSPLHF.

CDR3 in amino acids: CATSRDWRQSYNEQFF. Here the CDR3 DNA reads TGTGCCACCAGCAGAGATTGGAGACAGTCCTACAATGAGCAGTTCTTC. This chain joins TRBV15 and TRBJ2-1; the D gene is possibly TRBD1 (5 bases). The CDR3 length is 16 residues. Trimming stripped 0 bases from V and 1 base from J, with 10 bases between. Germline-derived CDR1 and CDR2 are LNHNV and YYDKDF (reference sequence).

V usage is TRBV19 and J usage is TRBJ2-5, with D possibly TRBD2 on 6 matching bases. The CDR3 is 13 residues long. Trimming pared 8 bases from V and 1 base from J, leaving 11 bases between. Germline CDR1 LNHDA, CDR2 SQIVND (reference sequence). CDR3 DNA: TGTGCCAGTCGTGTGCGGGGCCAAGAGACCCAGTACTTC. This gives the protein CASRVRGQETQYF.

Comment on this clonotype: One junction end does not reproduce the germline sequence, and a read error may be involved. The V and J genes are TRBV12-3 or TRBV12-4 and TRBJ1-5, with no clear D. The CDR3 is 15 residues long. The CDR3 loop is CANSPLVGEDQPQHF. In nucleotides, the CDR3 is TGTGCCAACAGTCCCTTAGTCGGGGAAGATCAGCCCCAGCATTTT.

The chain carries TRBV6-5 and TRBJ1-2; D uncertain. Germline CDR1 MNHEY, CDR2 SVGAGI. The CDR3 totals 16 residues. The V end lost 5 bases, the J end lost 4 bases, and 20 bases lay between the germline ends. This CDR3 is CASSPSRTGRGYGYTF. In DNA form, the CDR3 reads TGTGCCAGCAGTCCCTCCCGGACCGGGAGAGGCTATGGCTACACCTTC.

This clonotype was counted at least ten times. The CDR3 region is CSAAGRGMLAKNIQYF. As DNA, the CDR3 is TGCAGTGCTGCGGGACGGGGGATGTTAGCCAAAAACATTCAGTACTTC. The rearrangement joins TRBV20-1 to TRBJ2-4; D possibly corresponds to TRBD2 (6 bases). The CDR3 contains 16 residues. The germline V gene has CDR1 DFQATT and CDR2 SNEGSKA (reference sequence). Trimming removed 5 bases from V and 0 bases from J, with 17 bases in between.

The CDR3 is CASSYSEGDYTF. Here the CDR3 DNA reads TGTGCCAGCAGTTACTCGGAAGGGGACTACACCTTC. V gene TRBV6-6 combines with J gene TRBJ1-2, with TRBD1 as a possible D gene (5 bases). Trimming pared 0 bases from V and 10 bases from J, leaving 9 bases between. The CDR3 has 12 amino acids. Germline assignment: CDR1 MNHNY and CDR2 SVGAGI (reference sequence).